This T cell receptor (beta chain) was identified during a study of blood T cells in healthy people across ages. This clonotype was counted between two and nine times. Its antigen remains unknown. A second roughly 6 to 12 cycle PCR used barcoded and J-beta primers. Every single cDNA molecule received a tag from a template-switch adaptor with 12 random nucleotides. One entry per CDR3 protein results from TCRdb running MiXCR on the 5' RACE reads. There are more than 650,000 distinct CDR3 sequences in the sample; about 53% occur only once, and about 38% lies in the top ten. Germline V gene data show CDR1 as LGHNA and CDR2 as YNFKEQ. Trimming cost V 4 bases and J 0 bases, with 13 bases left between them. This CDR3 spans 16 amino acids. Study results and caveats: Diversity was higher, and naive CD4+ cells more numerous, in long-lived donors than in aged donors.

Sequenced input: blood. The receptor comes from a man older than 75 in good health. The chain is built from TRBV4-2 and TRBJ2-1; D unclear. This CDR3 is CASSPKIDSSYNEQFF. The CDR3 nucleotides are TGTGCCAGCAGCCCGAAAATAGACTCCTCCTACAATGAGCAGTTCTTC.